This TCR beta chain appears in the sequencing data of a study of vaccination and CD4 T cells after COVID-19 (dated by TCRdb to between 2022 and 2023). For the study in its entirety: Convalescent patients had a positive SARS-CoV-2 result on nasal swab PCR, and of these patients, 8 or 9 had mild disease and one had severe disease. In around 9 COVID-19 convalescent patients and a handful of infection-naive healthy vaccine recipients, researchers compared the spike-specific CD4+ TCR repertoire from before mRNA vaccination with the repertoire from after. In control cultures, a CEFX viral epitope pool was used as positive control, an HIV-1 Nef peptide pool was used as negative control, or no peptide was added. Post-COVID blood samples were collected from convalescent patients a median of approximately 93 days after diagnosis, with a range of about 35 to 180 days. The time from the second vaccine dose to post-vaccine blood sampling had a median of roughly 79 days and ranged from about 14 to 241 days. In the convalescent cohort there were six males and four females, among whom were two Hispanic individuals, seven Caucasians, two Asians and one multiracial person. Each participant got two doses of either the Pfizer-BioNTech BNT162b2 vaccine (n=8) or the Moderna mRNA-1273 vaccine (n=2). Culture stimuli were overlapping spike peptide pools from SARS-CoV-2 and from the common cold coronaviruses HCoV-NL63, HCoV-OC43 and HCoV-229E. The study at large found these results: In convalescent patients, a median around 83% of post-vaccine SARS-CoV-2-reactive clones were detected only after vaccination, and vaccine-specific priming was suggested by this finding. The median count of SARS-CoV-2-reactive clonotypes went up from about 23 after infection to 38 after vaccination, although the change was not significant. Of the vaccine-specific clones in convalescent patients, 304 of 307, or nearly all, reacted only to SARS-CoV-2 spike and did not cross-react with common cold coronaviruses. Only a relatively small number of convalescent patients were included in the study, and early timepoints following natural infection were not analyzed.

The treatment or condition label of this sample denotes: roughly 10-day PBMC culture with coronavirus spike peptide pools or control peptides (ViraFEST assay). The ViraFEST assay was used in the study, in which antigen-specific T cells were expanded with peptide pools and expanded clonotypes were subsequently identified by TCR sequencing. The positive SARS-CoV-2 PCR tests of the convalescent patients were dated from March to December 2020, before the Alpha, Beta and Delta variants emerged in the United States. Around 2 million PBMCs per well were cultured in IMDM with 5% human AB serum and approximately 10 IU/ml IL-2, plus 10 ug/ml peptide pools. Half of the culture medium was replaced with fresh IL-2-containing medium on days 3 and 7. Once the cells had been in culture for less than 11 days, the EasySep CD4+ T cell isolation kit was used to isolate CD4+ T cells by negative selection. Ficoll-Paque Plus gradient centrifugation was used to isolate PBMCs from whole blood, and the isolated PBMCs were then either used fresh or cryopreserved at -140C. Culture conditions were generally each tested in triplicate wells.

For this clonotype: Its antigen is currently not known. There are no base qualities to consult, and no much larger clone falls within one base.

Library preparation used PCR. TCR sequencing of DNA from cultured CD4+ T cells used the Oncomine TCR Beta short-read assay at the Johns Hopkins FTIC core. Genomic DNA was extracted from the cultured CD4+ T cells with the QIAamp micro DNA kit. The Oncomine TCR Beta libraries from cultured CD4+ T cells were pooled using unique dual indexes and then sequenced on an Illumina iSeq 100. The original pipeline was this. Non-productive sequences were removed, and CDR3s that did not start with C, did not end with F or W, or were shorter than 7 amino acids were discarded. Antigen-specific clonotypes were identified using the MANAFEST web application through comparison of peptide-stimulated wells with reference and other culture wells. An FDR below 0.05, an odds ratio above 5, and a productive frequency above 0.1% in at least two of three replicate wells were required for clones to be considered positive. Clonotypes that were significantly expanded in both SARS-CoV-2 spike wells and at least one common cold coronavirus spike condition were defined as cross-reactive. CDR3 homology was assessed with Levenshtein distances (stringdist) and unrooted phylogenetic trees (ape) in R version 3.6.1. Clones were called with MiXCR by TCRdb after fastp trimmed the public reads at Q25, and only in-frame beta chains were retained. Rows with a matching CDR3 protein are joined into one entry that keeps the most common DNA and genes. Clone size and V and J calls follow TCRdb, not the original study. The table for this sample lists around 15,000 distinct CDR3 sequences; approximately 28% of them were counted only once. The biggest ten clones account for roughly a sixth of the sample.

Specimen: cultured CD4+ T cells from blood. This receptor was taken from a human donor with COVID-19.

The CDR3 loop reads CASTPGRAKNIQYF. The sequence in DNA is TGTGCCAGCACCCCGGGGAGGGCCAAAAACATTCAGTACTTC. The chain was built from TRBV12-3 or TRBV12-4 and TRBJ2-4; TRBD2 is possibly the D segment (6 matching bases). V and J are truncated by 7 bases and 1 base respectively, leaving an intervening sequence of 11 bases. The CDR3 numbers 14 residues from cysteine through phenylalanine. Here the CDR3 DNA is all that survives: 42 bases in frame from base 1.